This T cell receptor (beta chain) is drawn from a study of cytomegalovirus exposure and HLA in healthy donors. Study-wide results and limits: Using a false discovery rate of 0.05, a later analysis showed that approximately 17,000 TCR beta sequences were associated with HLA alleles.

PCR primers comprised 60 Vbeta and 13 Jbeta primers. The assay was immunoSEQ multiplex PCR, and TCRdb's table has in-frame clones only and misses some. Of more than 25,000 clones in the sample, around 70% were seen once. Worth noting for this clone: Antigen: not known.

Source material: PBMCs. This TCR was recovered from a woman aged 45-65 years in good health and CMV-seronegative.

In nucleotides, the CDR3 is TGTGCCAGCAGGGACAGGGGGCGGATTGACTATGGCTACACCTTC. It yields the protein CASRDRGRIDYGYTF. The chain couples TRBV6-1 to TRBJ1-2; TRBD1 agrees at 11 bases. J lost 3 bases, V lost 6 bases, and 6 bases had no gene match. The CDR3 totals 15 residues. CDR1 and CDR2 from the germline V gene are MNHNS and SASEGT.